A single sample gave rise to the 29 T cell receptor beta chains below, sequenced in a study of read filtering for tumor transcriptome and immune sequencing. From 400 to 450 ng of RNA, a library with molecular barcoded alpha/delta and beta/gamma adaptors was made. Each CDR3 protein is one row after TCRdb ran MiXCR on the reads. The table lists 94,000 or so distinct CDR3 sequences, approximately 13% of them singletons. Material for sequencing was a population of CD138-negative cells sorted from bone marrow. These receptor sequences come from a donor at least 40 years old with multiple myeloma.

Regarding this clonotype: This may come from a read error, since a much larger clone is one base off. The chain joins TRBV5-1 to TRBJ2-5; no clear D gene. CDR3 length: 13 amino acids. Germline V gives CDR1 SGHRS, CDR2 YFSETQ. The CDR3 here is CTSSLVGQETQYF. CDR3 coding DNA: TGCACCAGCAGCTTGGTCGGGCAAGAGACCCAGTACTTC.

The table lists this clonotype with many counts. The chain has TRBV6-4 and TRBJ1-1; a weak D match, TRBD1 (5 bases). Germline V gene data show CDR1 as MRHNA and CDR2 as SNTAGT. The V gene lost 6 bases and the J gene lost 7 bases, with 12 bases spanning the gap. This CDR3 comprises 12 residues. As DNA, the CDR3 is TGTGCCAGCAGCTCCGGGACGGGTGAAGCTTTCTTT. This sequence encodes CASSSGTGEAFF.

This clonotype was observed many times. This chain uses TRBV20-1 with TRBJ1-1; D possibly corresponds to TRBD1 (6 bases). The V end was cut by 3 bases, the J end by 5 bases, with 19 bases between. Germline V gene data show CDR1 as DFQATT and CDR2 as SNEGSKA (reference sequence). This CDR3 has 15 amino acids. This CDR3 reads CSARGGSRGVTEAFF. CDR3 DNA: TGCAGTGCTAGGGGTGGATCAAGGGGGGTAACTGAAGCTTTCTTT.

This clonotype was recorded many times. This chain joins TRBV4-1 and TRBJ2-3, with D perhaps given as TRBD1 or TRBD2 (6 bases each). V gave up 3 bases and J gave up 5 bases, with 15 bases separating them. This CDR3 is 15 amino acids long. Per germline, CDR1 MGHRA and CDR2 YSYEKL. Written as DNA, the CDR3 is TGCGCCAGCAGCCAGCGCTGGGGGGCCGTAGATACGCAGTATTTT. It encodes CASSQRWGAVDTQYF.

Ten or more counts support this clonotype. The CDR3 DNA sequence: TGTGCCAGCAGCCAAGGAAGGACAGGGCCCTACGAGCAGTACTTC. Its translation is CASSQGRTGPYEQYF. The genes are TRBV14 and TRBJ2-7, with 8 bases lining up with TRBD1. Germline V CDR1 and CDR2: SGHDN, FVKESK. Trimming cost V 1 base and J 2 bases; bases outside gene matches: 4. The CDR3 loop spans 15 amino acids.

This clonotype was recorded a few times. The CDR3 region has the DNA TGTGCCAGCACCCCCGGGAGCCAAGAGACCCAGTACTTC. Its protein is CASTPGSQETQYF. The gene calls are TRBV12-3 or TRBV12-4 and TRBJ2-5, with D maybe TRBD2 (6 bases). Trimming pared 7 bases from V and 1 base from J, leaving 10 bases between. The CDR3 is made up of 13 amino acids.

The sample holds many counts of this clonotype. The chain uses TRBV19 and TRBJ2-7; D is perhaps TRBD1 or TRBD2 (6 bases each). The germline V gene has CDR1 LNHDA and CDR2 SQIVND (reference sequence). Trimming cost V 1 base and J 3 bases, with 19 bases left between them. CDR3 length equals 17 residues. CDR3 DNA: TGTGCCAGTAGTATAGTCTCCGGGACGGGGGCCATCTACGAGCAGTACTTC. Amino acid sequence: CASSIVSGTGAIYEQYF.

The rearrangement links TRBV2 to TRBJ2-7, with D perhaps matching TRBD2 (6 bases). V lost 6 bases, J lost 3 bases, and 18 bases lay in between. This CDR3 has 15 residues. Germline values: CDR1 SNHLY, CDR2 FYNNEI. CDR3 residues: CASSQTGRGVYEQYF. The CDR3 nucleotides are TGTGCCAGCAGCCAGACCGGTCGCGGGGTCTACGAGCAGTACTTC.

This clonotype has more than one count but fewer than ten. CDR3 sequence (DNA): TGTGCCAGCACCTGGGAGGGGCCCCATGAGCAGTTCTTC. This translates into CASTWEGPHEQFF. This chain joins TRBV7-9 and TRBJ2-1, with 7 bases matching TRBD2. The CDR3 has 13 amino acids. Germline values: CDR1 SEHNR, CDR2 FQNEAQ (reference sequence). V trimming: 7 bases; J trimming: 8 bases; junction bases outside the gene matches: 8.

About this clonotype itself: A single base separates this from a much larger clone, so it may be a read error. The J gene is TRBJ2-3, the V gene TRBV5-1; no firm D call. Germline CDR1 is SGHRS and CDR2 is YFSETQ. The CDR3 extends over 14 amino acids. The CDR3: CASSLGSSTDTRYF. CDR3 nucleotides: TGCGCCAGCAGCTTGGGGAGTAGCACAGATACGCGGTATTTT.

Details on this clonotype: Germline is not matched at one junction end, which may reflect a read error. The chain is built from TRBV29-1 and TRBJ1-4; tentatively, D is TRBD1 (5 bases). Germline CDR1 is SQVTM and CDR2 is ANQGSEA. The length of the CDR3 is 11 residues. CDR3 nucleotide sequence: TGCAGCGCCCAGGGAATTGGAAAACTGTCTTTT. Its protein product is CSAQGIGKLSF.

The rearrangement uses TRBV11-2 and TRBJ2-6; no definite D call. The CDR3 has 13 residues. Between the trimmed V and J ends, which lost 5 bases and 2 bases, there was a span of 4 bases. CDR1 and CDR2 from the germline V gene are SGHAT and FQNNGV. CDR3 in DNA: TGTGCCAGCAGCCTCCCTGGGGCCAACGTCCTGACTTTC. Protein sequence: CASSLPGANVLTF.

This clonotype was seen many times. V is TRBV20-1 and J is TRBJ1-1; D not certain. The V end lost 2 bases, the J end lost 2 bases, and 9 bases lay between the germline ends. The CDR3 extends over 13 amino acids. Germline V gene lookup returns CDR1 DFQATT and CDR2 SNEGSKA (reference sequence). Written as DNA, the CDR3 is TGCAGTGCTAGAAATTATTTAAACACTGAAGCTTTCTTT. This encodes CSARNYLNTEAFF.

This clonotype came up many times. DNA of the CDR3: TGTGCCAGCAGTCCTGCCCCTAGCGGACCCTACAATGAGCAGTTCTTC. Encoded protein: CASSPAPSGPYNEQFF. The V call is TRBV12-3 or TRBV12-4, the J call TRBJ2-1; TRBD2 aligns across 7 bases. Trimming took 5 bases from V and 2 from J; bases not matched to a gene: 9. CDR3 length: 16 amino acids.

This clonotype was seen repeatedly, ten times or more. V is TRBV7-6 and J is TRBJ1-1; D is possibly TRBD1 (5 bases). Germline CDR1 and CDR2: SGHVS and FNYEAQ. Trimming shortened V by 1 base and J by 10 bases, and 13 bases separated the two germline ends. The CDR3 is 13 residues long. CDR3 region: CASSLGGAGVAFF. The CDR3 nucleotides are TGTGCCAGCAGCTTAGGTGGCGCGGGGGTAGCTTTCTTT.

About this clonotype: Given a much more abundant clone one base away, this may be a read error. The rearrangement uses TRBV2 and TRBJ1-1; D unresolved. CDR1 is SNHLY and CDR2 is FYNNEI in the germline V gene. The V end lost 11 bases, the J end lost 5 bases, and 18 bases lay between the germline ends. CDR3 size: 13 residues. Here the CDR3 DNA reads TGTGCCGCAACGGCGGGCGGCCAGACTGAAGCTTTCTTT. It is translated as CAATAGGQTEAFF.

This clonotype was detected ten times or more. V gene TRBV5-1 combines with J gene TRBJ2-7; the match to TRBD1 covers 7 bases. Trimming removed 0 bases from V and 2 bases from J; junction bases left unmatched: 5. This CDR3 is 15 amino acids long. Germline V gives CDR1 SGHRS, CDR2 YFSETQ. CDR3 protein: CASSLASQGAYEQYF. The CDR3 nucleotides read TGCGCCAGCAGCTTGGCGAGTCAGGGGGCCTACGAGCAGTACTTC.

The chain uses TRBV7-9 and TRBJ2-7; D uncertain. Trimming cost V 3 bases and J 6 bases, with 18 bases left between them. Germline-derived CDR1 and CDR2 are SEHNR and FQNEAQ (reference sequence). The CDR3 is 15 residues long. The CDR3: CASSFVAVGSAEQYF. CDR3 DNA sequence: TGTGCCAGCAGCTTCGTGGCAGTGGGGTCTGCCGAGCAGTACTTC. The full variable domain, rest sourced from reference TRBV7-9 and TRBJ2-7, is DTGVSQNPRHKITKRGQNVTFRCDPISEHNRLYWYRQTLGQGPEFLTYFQNEAQLEKSRLLSDRFSAERPKGSFSTLEIQRTEQGDSAMYLCASSFVAVGSAEQYFGPGTRLTVT.

Points on this clonotype: This may be a read error: a much more frequent sequence differs by one nucleotide. V usage is TRBV27 and J usage is TRBJ2-1; D is possibly TRBD1 (7 bases). This CDR3 contains 15 residues. The germline gives CDR1 MNHEY, CDR2 SMNVEV (reference sequence). CDR3 sequence (DNA): TGTGCCAGCAACGACCAGGGGGGACCCTACAATGGGCAGTTCTTC. As protein: CASNDQGGPYNGQFF.

This clonotype occurred many times. The rearrangement uses TRBV11-1 and TRBJ1-1, with 7 positions matching TRBD1. The V and J ends lost 5 bases and 0 bases, in that order; junction bases with no gene match: 0. The CDR3 is made up of 13 amino acids. Germline-derived CDR1 and CDR2 are SGHAT and FQDESV (reference sequence). DNA of the CDR3: TGTGCCAGCAGCGGGACAGTGAACACTGAAGCTTTCTTT. Translation gives CASSGTVNTEAFF.

This clonotype was seen at least ten times. This chain uses TRBV27 with TRBJ2-7; TRBD2 matches 11 bases. After removal of 5 bases from V and 4 bases from J, the junction contained 10 bases not matched to a gene. From germline, CDR1 is MNHEY and CDR2 SMNVEV (reference sequence). This CDR3 has 16 residues. The CDR3 DNA follows: TGTGCCAGCAGTCCCCGACTAGCGGGAAGGATGTACGAGCAGTACTTC. Encoded protein: CASSPRLAGRMYEQYF.

This clonotype appeared a few times. The conserved closing phenylalanine or tryptophan is absent in this CDR3, likely reflecting a read error. Because the CDR3's place on the DNA is in doubt, the DNA is left out and the CDR3 is given as listed by TCRdb. This chain links TRBV7-2 with TRBJ2-1; TRBD2 reflects the table's D call only, with no check against the DNA. The germline CDR1 and CDR2 sequences are SGHTA and FQGNSA. The CDR3 has 14 amino acids, counting both end residues. The CDR3 sequence is CASSFGLGDNEQLY.

The table lists this clonotype with many counts. The chain employs TRBV29-1 and TRBJ2-3; TRBD2 matches 12 bases. Germline values: CDR1 SQVTM, CDR2 ANQGSEA. Trimming cost V 5 bases and J 3 bases; bases outside gene matches: 6. CDR3 length: 15 amino acids. This CDR3 is CSVMRTSGTTDTQYF. DNA for the CDR3: TGCAGCGTTATGAGGACTAGCGGGACTACAGATACGCAGTATTTT.

Ten or more counts support this clonotype. The chain recombines TRBV7-2 with TRBJ2-3; D remains unclear. The germline V gene has CDR1 SGHTA and CDR2 FQGNSA. Trimming cost V 5 bases and J 9 bases, with 12 bases left between them. The CDR3 sequence is 12 residues long. This CDR3 is CASSPGLSTQYF. CDR3 nucleotide sequence: TGTGCCAGCAGCCCCGGCCTATCGACGCAGTATTTT. The variable domain in full, with the rest retrieved from reference TRBV7-2 and TRBJ2-3, is GAGVSQSPSNKVTEKGKDVELRCDPISGHTALYWYRQSLGQGLEFLIYFQGNSAPDKSGLPSDRFSAERTGGSVSTLTIQRTQQEDSAVYLCASSPGLSTQYFGPGTRLTVL.

This clonotype was counted ten times or more. This chain uses TRBV29-1 with TRBJ1-5; D uncertain. Per the germline V gene, CDR1 is SQVTM and CDR2 is ANQGSEA. Trimming removed 0 bases from V and 5 bases from J, with 11 bases in between. This CDR3 comprises 14 residues. CDR3 amino acids: CSVEDGNGDQPQHF. CDR3 nucleotide sequence: TGCAGCGTTGAAGATGGGAACGGGGATCAGCCCCAGCATTTT. Full variable domain (outside the CDR3, taken from reference TRBV29-1 and TRBJ1-5): SAVISQKPSRDICQRGTSLTIQCQVDSQVTMMFWYRQQPGQSLTLIATANQGSEATYESGFVIDKFPISRPNLTFSTLTVSNMSPEDSSIYLCSVEDGNGDQPQHFGDGTRLSIL.

This clonotype was seen many times. The V call is TRBV20-1, the J call TRBJ2-1, with D possibly being TRBD2 (5 bases). CDR1 is DFQATT, CDR2 SNEGSKA, per germline (reference sequence). The length of the CDR3 is 17 residues. Trimming cost V 1 base and J 5 bases, with 21 bases left between them. Written as DNA, the CDR3 is TGCAGTGCTAGAGCCCTGGACTGGGAGCGAGGACACAATGAGCAGTTCTTC. Translated: CSARALDWERGHNEQFF.

This clonotype has a count of ten or more. This chain connects TRBV20-1 to TRBJ2-2; a weak D match, TRBD2 (6 bases). CDR1 is DFQATT and CDR2 is SNEGSKA in the germline V gene (reference sequence). With 7 bases removed from V and 2 bases from J, the gap between germline ends came to 14 bases. The CDR3 contains 14 residues. CDR3 region: CSGGEPLNTGELFF. In DNA, the CDR3 is TGCAGTGGGGGGGAACCTCTCAACACCGGGGAGCTGTTTTTT.

With respect to this clonotype: This may stem from a read error, because a much larger clone lies one nucleotide away. The chain uses TRBV18 and TRBJ1-5, with TRBD1 matching over 8 bases. The junction had 7 bases not matched to a gene; V was cut back by 7 bases and J by 5 bases. Germline CDR1 is KGHSH and CDR2 is LQKENI. The CDR3 is made up of 14 amino acids. The CDR3 loop is CASFTGQGDQPQHF. The CDR3 DNA follows: TGTGCCAGCTTTACTGGACAGGGAGATCAGCCCCAGCATTTT.

Only a few counts were recorded for this clonotype. The chain carries TRBV12-3 or TRBV12-4 and TRBJ2-1, with 10 bases identical to TRBD2. The CDR3 loop spans 15 amino acids. The V gene end was trimmed by 5 bases and the J gene end by 4 bases; junction bases not matched to a gene: 5. The chain's CDR3 is CASSPSGSGYNEQFF. The CDR3 nucleotides read TGTGCCAGCAGTCCTAGCGGGAGTGGTTACAATGAGCAGTTCTTC.